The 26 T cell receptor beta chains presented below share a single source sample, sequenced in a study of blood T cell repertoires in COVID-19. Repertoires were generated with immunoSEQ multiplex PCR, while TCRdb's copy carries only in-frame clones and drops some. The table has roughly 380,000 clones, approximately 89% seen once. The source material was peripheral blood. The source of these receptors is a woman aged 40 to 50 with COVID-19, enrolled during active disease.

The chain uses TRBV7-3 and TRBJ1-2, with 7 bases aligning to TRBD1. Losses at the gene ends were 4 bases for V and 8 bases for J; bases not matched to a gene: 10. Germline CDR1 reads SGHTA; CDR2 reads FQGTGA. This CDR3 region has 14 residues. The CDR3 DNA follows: TGTGCCAGCAGCTCCCCCGACAGGGATCAAGGCTACACCTTC. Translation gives CASSSPDRDQGYTF.

CDR3 residues: CASSWGGASTSSYNSPLHF. The DNA of the CDR3 is TGTGCCAGCAGTTGGGGAGGAGCATCCACGAGCTCCTATAATTCACCCCTCCACTTT. The chain is built from TRBV28 and TRBJ1-6, with D uncertain. V lost 4 bases, J lost 0 bases, and 19 bases lay in between. CDR3 size: 19 residues. Looked up from germline, CDR1 is MDHEN and CDR2 is SYDVKM.

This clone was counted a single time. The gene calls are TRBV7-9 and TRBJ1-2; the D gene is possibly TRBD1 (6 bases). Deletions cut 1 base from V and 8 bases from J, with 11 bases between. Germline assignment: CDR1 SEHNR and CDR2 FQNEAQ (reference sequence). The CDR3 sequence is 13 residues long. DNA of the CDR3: TGTGCCAGCAGCTTAGTTCAGGGGATGGGCTACACCTTC. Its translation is CASSLVQGMGYTF. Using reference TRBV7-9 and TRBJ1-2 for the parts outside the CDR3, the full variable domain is DTGVSQNPRHKITKRGQNVTFRCDPISEHNRLYWYRQTLGQGPEFLTYFQNEAQLEKSRLLSDRFSAERPKGSFSTLEIQRTEQGDSAMYLCASSLVQGMGYTFGSGTRLTVV.

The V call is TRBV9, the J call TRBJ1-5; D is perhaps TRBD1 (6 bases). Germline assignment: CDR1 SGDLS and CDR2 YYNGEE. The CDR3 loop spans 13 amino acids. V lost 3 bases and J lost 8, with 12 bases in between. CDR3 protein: CASSEQGFEPQHF. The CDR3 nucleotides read TGTGCCAGCAGCGAGCAGGGGTTTGAGCCCCAGCATTTT.

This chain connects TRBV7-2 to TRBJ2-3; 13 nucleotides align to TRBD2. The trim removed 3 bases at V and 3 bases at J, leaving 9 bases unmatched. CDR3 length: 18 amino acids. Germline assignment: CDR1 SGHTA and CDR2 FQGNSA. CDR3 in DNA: TGTGCCAGCAGCTTCTCTTTGGGGACTAGCGGGAAAACAGATACGCAGTATTTT. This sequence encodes CASSFSLGTSGKTDTQYF.

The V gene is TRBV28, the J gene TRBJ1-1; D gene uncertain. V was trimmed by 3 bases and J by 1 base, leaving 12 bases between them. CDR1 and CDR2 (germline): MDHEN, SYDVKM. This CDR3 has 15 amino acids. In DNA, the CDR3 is TGTGCCAGCAGTTTCATTTCTCGGGGGAACACTGAAGCTTTCTTT. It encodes CASSFISRGNTEAFF.

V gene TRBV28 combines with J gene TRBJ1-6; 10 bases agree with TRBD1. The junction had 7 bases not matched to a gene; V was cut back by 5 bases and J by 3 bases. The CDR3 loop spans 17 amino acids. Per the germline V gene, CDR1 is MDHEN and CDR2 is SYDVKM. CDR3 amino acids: CASSGGGQGVYNSPLHF. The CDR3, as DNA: TGTGCCAGCAGTGGGGGAGGACAGGGGGTCTATAATTCACCCCTCCACTTT.

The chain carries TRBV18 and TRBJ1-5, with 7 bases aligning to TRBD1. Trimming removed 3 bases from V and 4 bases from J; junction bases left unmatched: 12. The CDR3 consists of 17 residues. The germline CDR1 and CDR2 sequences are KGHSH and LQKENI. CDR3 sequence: CASSPAYRQGGNQPQHF. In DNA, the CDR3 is TGTGCCAGCTCACCCGCCTACCGACAGGGTGGAAATCAGCCCCAGCATTTT.

The CDR3 loop is CASGLGRLDRDGNQPQHF. The CDR3 DNA follows: TGTGCTAGTGGTTTGGGACGACTGGACAGGGATGGCAATCAGCCCCAGCATTTT. The rearrangement links TRBV12-5 to TRBJ1-5, with 8 bases lining up with TRBD1. This CDR3 has 18 amino acids. Trimming cost V 1 base and J 2 bases; bases outside gene matches: 10. CDR1 is LGHNT, CDR2 FRNRAP, per germline.

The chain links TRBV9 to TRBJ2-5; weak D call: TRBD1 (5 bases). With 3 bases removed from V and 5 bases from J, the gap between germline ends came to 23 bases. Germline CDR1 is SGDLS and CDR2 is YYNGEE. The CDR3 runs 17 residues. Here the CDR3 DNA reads TGTGCCAGCAGCGCTCATCTCCCAACTTTCGCAGGGGAGACCCAGTACTTC. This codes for CASSAHLPTFAGETQYF.

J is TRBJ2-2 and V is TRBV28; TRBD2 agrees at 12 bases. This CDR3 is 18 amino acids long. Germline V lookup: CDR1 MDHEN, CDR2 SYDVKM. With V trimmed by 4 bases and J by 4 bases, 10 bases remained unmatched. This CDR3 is CASSYTSVGLAGTGELFF. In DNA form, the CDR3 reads TGTGCCAGCAGTTATACTTCCGTGGGACTAGCGGGCACCGGGGAGCTGTTTTTT.

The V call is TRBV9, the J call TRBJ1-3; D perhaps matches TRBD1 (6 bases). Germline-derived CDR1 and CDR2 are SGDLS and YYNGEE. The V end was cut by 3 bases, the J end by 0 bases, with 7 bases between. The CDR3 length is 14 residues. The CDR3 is CASSGTVSGNTIYF. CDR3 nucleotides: TGTGCCAGCAGCGGGACAGTCTCTGGAAACACCATATATTTT.

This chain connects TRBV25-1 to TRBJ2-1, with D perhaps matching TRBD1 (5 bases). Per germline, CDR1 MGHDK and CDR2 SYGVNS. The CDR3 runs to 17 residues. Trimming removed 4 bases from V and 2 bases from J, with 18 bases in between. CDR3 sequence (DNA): TGTGCCAGCAGTGTGGGGCCGGACGGAAAGACCTACAATGAGCAGTTCTTC. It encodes CASSVGPDGKTYNEQFF.

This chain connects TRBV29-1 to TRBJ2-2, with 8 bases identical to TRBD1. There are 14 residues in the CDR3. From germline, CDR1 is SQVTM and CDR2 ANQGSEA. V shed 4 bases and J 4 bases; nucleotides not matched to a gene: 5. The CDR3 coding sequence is TGCAGCGTTGGACAGGGGTCGGCCACCGGGGAGCTGTTTTTT. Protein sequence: CSVGQGSATGELFF.

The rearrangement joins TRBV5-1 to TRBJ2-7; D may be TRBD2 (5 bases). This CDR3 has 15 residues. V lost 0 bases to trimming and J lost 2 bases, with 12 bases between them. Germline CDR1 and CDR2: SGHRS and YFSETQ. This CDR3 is CASSLGGHGAYEQYF. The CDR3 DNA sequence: TGCGCCAGCAGCTTGGGCGGCCACGGGGCCTACGAGCAGTACTTC.

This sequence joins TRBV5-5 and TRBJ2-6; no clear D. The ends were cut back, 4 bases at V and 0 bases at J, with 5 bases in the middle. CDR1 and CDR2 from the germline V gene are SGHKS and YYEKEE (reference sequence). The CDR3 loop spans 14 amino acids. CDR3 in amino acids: CASSPLSGANVLTF. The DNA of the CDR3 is TGTGCCAGCAGCCCCCTCTCTGGGGCCAACGTCCTGACTTTC.

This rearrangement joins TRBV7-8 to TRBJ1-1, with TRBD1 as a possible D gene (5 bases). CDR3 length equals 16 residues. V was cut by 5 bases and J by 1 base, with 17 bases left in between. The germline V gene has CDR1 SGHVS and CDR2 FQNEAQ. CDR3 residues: CASSPGHQRGNTEAFF. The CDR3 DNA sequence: TGTGCCAGCAGCCCCGGTCACCAAAGGGGGAACACTGAAGCTTTCTTT.

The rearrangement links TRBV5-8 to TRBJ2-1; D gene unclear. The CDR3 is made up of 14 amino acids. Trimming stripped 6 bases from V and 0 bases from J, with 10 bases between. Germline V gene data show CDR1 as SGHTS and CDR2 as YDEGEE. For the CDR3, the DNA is TGTGCCAGCAACCCTTACAGCTCCTACAATGAGCAGTTCTTC. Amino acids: CASNPYSSYNEQFF. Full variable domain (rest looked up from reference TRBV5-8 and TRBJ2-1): EAGVTQSPTHLIKTRGQQATLRCSPISGHTSVYWYQQALGLGLQFLLWYDEGEERNRGNFPPRFSGRQFPNYSSELNVNALELEDSALYLCASNPYSSYNEQFFGPGTRLTVL.

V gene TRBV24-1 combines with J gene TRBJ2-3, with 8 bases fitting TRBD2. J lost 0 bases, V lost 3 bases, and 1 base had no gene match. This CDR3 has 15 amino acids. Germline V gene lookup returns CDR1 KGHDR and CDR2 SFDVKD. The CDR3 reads CATSDPSGSTDTQYF. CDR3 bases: TGTGCCACCAGTGATCCTAGCGGGAGCACAGATACGCAGTATTTT.

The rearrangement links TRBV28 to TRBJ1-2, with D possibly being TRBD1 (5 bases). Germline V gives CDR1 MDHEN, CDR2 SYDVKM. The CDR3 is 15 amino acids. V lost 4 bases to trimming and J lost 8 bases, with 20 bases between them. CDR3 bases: TGTGCCAGCAGTTCCACCCGCGGGGCCTTAGGCGGCTACACCTTC. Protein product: CASSSTRGALGGYTF.

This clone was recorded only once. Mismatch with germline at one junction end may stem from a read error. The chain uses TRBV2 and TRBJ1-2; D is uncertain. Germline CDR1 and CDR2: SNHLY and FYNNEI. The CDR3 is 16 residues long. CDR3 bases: TGTGCCAGCAGTGAAGGAATTGCCGGGGTCAATTCTGAGGGTTCCTTC. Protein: CASSEGIAGVNSEGSF.

The CDR3 coding sequence is TGTGCCAGCAGCTTGGCCTTCGGGAGGGCCTCCTACAATGAGCAGTTCTTC. Translating gives CASSLAFGRASYNEQFF. The chain recombines TRBV5-6 with TRBJ2-1; 8 bases align to TRBD2. V shed 0 bases and J 0 bases; nucleotides not matched to a gene: 5. This CDR3 comprises 17 residues. Germline CDR1 is SGHDT and CDR2 is YYEEEE.

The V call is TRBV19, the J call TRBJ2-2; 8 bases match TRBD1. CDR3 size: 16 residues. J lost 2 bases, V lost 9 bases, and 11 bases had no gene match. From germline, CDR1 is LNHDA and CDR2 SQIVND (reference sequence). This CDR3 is CASKTTGTGNTGELFF. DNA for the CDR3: TGTGCCAGCAAAACCACCGGGACAGGAAACACCGGGGAGCTGTTTTTT.

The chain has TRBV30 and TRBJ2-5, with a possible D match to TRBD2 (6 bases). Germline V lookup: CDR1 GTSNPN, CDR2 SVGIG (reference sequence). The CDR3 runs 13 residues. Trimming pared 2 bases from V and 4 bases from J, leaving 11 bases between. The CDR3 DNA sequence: TGTGCCTGGAGTCTAGGGACTGTAGAGACCCAGTACTTC. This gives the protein CAWSLGTVETQYF.

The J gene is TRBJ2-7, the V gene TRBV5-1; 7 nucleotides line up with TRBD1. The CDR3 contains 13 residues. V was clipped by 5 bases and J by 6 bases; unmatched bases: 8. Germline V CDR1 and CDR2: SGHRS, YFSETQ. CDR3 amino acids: CASSFGTESEQYF. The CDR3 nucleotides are TGCGCCAGCAGTTTCGGGACAGAAAGCGAGCAGTACTTC. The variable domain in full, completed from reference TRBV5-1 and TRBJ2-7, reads KAGVTQTPRYLIKTRGQQVTLSCSPISGHRSVSWYQQTPGQGLQFLFEYFSETQRNKGNFPGRFSGRQFSNSRSEMNVSTLELGDSALYLCASSFGTESEQYFGPGTRLTVT.

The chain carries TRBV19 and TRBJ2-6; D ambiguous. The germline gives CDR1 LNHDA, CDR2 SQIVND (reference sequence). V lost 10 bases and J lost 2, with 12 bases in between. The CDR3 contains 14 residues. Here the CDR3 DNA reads TGTGCCATTAGACCTGGAGCTGGGGCCAACGTCCTGACTTTC. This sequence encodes CAIRPGAGANVLTF.